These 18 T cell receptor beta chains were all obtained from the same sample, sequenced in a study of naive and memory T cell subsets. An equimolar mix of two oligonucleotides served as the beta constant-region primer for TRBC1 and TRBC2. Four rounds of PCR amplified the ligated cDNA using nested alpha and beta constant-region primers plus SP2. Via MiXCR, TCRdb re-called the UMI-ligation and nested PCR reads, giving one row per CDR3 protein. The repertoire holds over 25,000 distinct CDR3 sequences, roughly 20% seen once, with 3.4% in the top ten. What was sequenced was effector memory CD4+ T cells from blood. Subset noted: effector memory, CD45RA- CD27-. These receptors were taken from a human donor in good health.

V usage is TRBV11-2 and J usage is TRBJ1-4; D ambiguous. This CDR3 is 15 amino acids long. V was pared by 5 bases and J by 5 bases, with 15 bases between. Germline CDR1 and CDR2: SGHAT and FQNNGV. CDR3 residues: CASSLLAGKNEKLFF. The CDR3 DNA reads TGTGCCAGCAGCCTTCTCGCCGGCAAGAATGAAAAACTGTTTTTT.

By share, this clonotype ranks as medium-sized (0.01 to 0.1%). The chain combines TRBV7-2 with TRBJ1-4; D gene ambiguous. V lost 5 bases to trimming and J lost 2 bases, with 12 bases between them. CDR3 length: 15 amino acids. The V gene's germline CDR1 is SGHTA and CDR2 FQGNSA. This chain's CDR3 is CASSRNSVTNEKLFF. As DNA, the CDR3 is TGTGCCAGCAGCCGTAATAGCGTGACTAATGAAAAACTGTTTTTT. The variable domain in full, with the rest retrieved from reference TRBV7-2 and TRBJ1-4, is GAGVSQSPSNKVTEKGKDVELRCDPISGHTALYWYRQSLGQGLEFLIYFQGNSAPDKSGLPSDRFSAERTGGSVSTLTIQRTQQEDSAVYLCASSRNSVTNEKLFFGSGTQLSVL.

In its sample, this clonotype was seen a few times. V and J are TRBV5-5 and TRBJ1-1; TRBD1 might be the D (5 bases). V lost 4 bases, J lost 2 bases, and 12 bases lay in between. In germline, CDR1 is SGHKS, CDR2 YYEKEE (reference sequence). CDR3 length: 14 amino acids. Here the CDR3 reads CASSLQTENTEAFF. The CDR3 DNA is TGTGCCAGCAGCCTCCAGACAGAAAACACTGAAGCTTTCTTT.

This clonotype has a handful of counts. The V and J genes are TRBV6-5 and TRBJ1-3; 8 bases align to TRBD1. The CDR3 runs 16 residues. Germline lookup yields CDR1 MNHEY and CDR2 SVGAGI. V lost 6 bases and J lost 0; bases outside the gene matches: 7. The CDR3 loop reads CASSPGQGRSGNTIYF. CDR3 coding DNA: TGTGCCAGCAGCCCAGGACAGGGCCGCTCTGGAAACACCATATATTTT.

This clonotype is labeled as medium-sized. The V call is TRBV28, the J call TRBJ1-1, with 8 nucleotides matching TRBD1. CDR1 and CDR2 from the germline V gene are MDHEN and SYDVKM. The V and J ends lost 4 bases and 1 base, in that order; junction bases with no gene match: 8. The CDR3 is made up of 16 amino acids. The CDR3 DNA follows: TGTGCCAGCAGTTCCCCCTCCCAGGGGGCGAACACTGAAGCTTTCTTT. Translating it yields CASSSPSQGANTEAFF.

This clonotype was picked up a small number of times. The CDR3 region is CASSLIRDRASGYTF. CDR3 nucleotide sequence: TGTGCCAGCAGCTTAATTAGGGATAGGGCTTCTGGCTACACCTTC. J is TRBJ1-2 and V is TRBV7-2; no reliable D call. With 2 bases removed from V and 7 bases from J, the gap between germline ends came to 17 bases. Germline V CDR1 and CDR2: SGHTA, FQGNSA. CDR3 size: 15 residues.

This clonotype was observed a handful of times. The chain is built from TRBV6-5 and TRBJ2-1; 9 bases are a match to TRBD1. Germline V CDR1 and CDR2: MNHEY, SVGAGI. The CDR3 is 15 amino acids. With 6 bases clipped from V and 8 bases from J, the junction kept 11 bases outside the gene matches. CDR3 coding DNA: TGTGCCAGCAGGACGGACAGGGGCGCTTTGTATGAGCAGTTCTTC. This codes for CASRTDRGALYEQFF.

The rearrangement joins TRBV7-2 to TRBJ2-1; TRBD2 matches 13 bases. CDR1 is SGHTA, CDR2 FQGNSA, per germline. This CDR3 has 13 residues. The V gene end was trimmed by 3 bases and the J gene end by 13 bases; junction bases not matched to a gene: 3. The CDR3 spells CASSFTSGRGQFF. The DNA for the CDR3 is TGTGCCAGCAGCTTTACTAGCGGGAGGGGTCAGTTCTTC. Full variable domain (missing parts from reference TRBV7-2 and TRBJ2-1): GAGVSQSPSNKVTEKGKDVELRCDPISGHTALYWYRQSLGQGLEFLIYFQGNSAPDKSGLPSDRFSAERTGGSVSTLTIQRTQQEDSAVYLCASSFTSGRGQFFGPGTRLTVL.

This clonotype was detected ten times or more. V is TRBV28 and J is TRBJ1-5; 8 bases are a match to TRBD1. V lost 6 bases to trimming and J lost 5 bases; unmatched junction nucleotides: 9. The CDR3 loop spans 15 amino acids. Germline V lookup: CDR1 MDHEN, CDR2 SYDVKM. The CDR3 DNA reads TGTGCCAGCAGCCCGCGGGGGACAGGACATCAGCCCCAGCATTTT. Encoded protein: CASSPRGTGHQPQHF. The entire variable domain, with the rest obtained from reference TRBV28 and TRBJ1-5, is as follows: DVKVTQSSRYLVKRTGEKVFLECVQDMDHENMFWYRQDPGLGLRLIYFSYDVKMKEKGDIPEGYSVSREKKERFSLILESASTNQTSMYLCASSPRGTGHQPQHFGDGTRLSIL.

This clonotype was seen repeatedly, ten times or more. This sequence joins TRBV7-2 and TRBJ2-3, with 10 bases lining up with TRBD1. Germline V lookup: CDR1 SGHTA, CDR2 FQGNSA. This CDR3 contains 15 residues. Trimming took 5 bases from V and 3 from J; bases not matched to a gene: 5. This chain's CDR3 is CASSAGTGVTDTQYF. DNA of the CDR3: TGTGCCAGCAGCGCCGGGACAGGGGTGACAGATACGCAGTATTTT. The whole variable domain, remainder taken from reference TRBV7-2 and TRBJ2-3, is GAGVSQSPSNKVTEKGKDVELRCDPISGHTALYWYRQSLGQGLEFLIYFQGNSAPDKSGLPSDRFSAERTGGSVSTLTIQRTQQEDSAVYLCASSAGTGVTDTQYFGPGTRLTVL.

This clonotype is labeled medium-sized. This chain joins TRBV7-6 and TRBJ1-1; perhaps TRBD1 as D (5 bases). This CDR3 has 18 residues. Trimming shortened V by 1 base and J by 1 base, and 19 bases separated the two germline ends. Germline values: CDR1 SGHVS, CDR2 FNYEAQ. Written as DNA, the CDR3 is TGTGCCAGCAGCTTAGAAAGCAGGGAGAGTTGGCGGAACACTGAAGCTTTCTTT. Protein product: CASSLESRESWRNTEAFF.

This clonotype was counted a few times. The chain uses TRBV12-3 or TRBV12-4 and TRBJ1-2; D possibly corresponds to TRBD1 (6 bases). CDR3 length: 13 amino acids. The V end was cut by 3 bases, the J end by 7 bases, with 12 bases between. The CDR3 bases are TGTGCCAGCAGTTTCCCACAGGGACGTGGCTACACCTTC. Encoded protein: CASSFPQGRGYTF.

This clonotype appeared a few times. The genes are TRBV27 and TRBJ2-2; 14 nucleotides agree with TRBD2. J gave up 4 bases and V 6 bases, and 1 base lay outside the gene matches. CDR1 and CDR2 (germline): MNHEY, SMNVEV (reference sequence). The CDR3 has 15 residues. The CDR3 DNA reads TGTGCCAGCAGCGGACTAGCGGGAGGCACCGGGGAGCTGTTTTTT. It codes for CASSGLAGGTGELFF.

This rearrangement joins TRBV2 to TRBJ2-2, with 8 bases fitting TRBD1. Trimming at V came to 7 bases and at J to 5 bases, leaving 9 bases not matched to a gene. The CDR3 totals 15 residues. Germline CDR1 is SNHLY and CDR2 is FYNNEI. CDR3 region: CASKFQGARTGELFF. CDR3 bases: TGTGCCAGCAAGTTCCAGGGGGCAAGGACCGGGGAGCTGTTTTTT.

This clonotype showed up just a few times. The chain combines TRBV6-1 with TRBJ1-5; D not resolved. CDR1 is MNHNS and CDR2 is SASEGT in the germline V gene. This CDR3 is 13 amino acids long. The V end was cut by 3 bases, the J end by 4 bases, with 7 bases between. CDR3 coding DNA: TGTGCCAGCAGTGAGTCGGGGAATCAGCCCCAGCATTTT. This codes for CASSESGNQPQHF.

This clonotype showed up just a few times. In nucleotides, the CDR3 is TGTGCCAGCAGCCTAAGCGGGAGAGGAGCAGATACGCAGTATTTT. Residues: CASSLSGRGADTQYF. The chain uses TRBV6-6 and TRBJ2-3, with TRBD2 matching 8 bases. The CDR3 totals 15 residues. With 6 bases clipped from V and 4 bases from J, the junction kept 9 bases outside the gene matches. Germline lookup yields CDR1 MNHNY and CDR2 SVGAGI (reference sequence).

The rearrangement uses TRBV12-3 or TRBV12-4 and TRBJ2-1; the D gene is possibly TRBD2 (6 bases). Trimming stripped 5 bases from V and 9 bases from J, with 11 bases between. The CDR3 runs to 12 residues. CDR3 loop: CASSRIGGEQFF. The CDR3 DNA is TGTGCCAGCAGTCGCATCGGGGGTGAGCAGTTCTTC.

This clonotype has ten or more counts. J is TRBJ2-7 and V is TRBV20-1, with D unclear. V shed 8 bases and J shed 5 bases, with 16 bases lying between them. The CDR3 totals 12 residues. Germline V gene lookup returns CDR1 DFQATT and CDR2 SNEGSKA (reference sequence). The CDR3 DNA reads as TGCAGTCAGGCCCCTGTGGGGAACGAGCAGTACTTC. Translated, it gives CSQAPVGNEQYF.